A single sample gave rise to the 25 T cell receptor beta chains below, sequenced in a study of OX40 agonist ivuxolimab in advanced cancers. The library was built by means of the immunoSEQ multiplex PCR assay. This immuneACCESS table, as held by TCRdb, lists in-frame sequences with V and J called but not all clones. Of the missing ones, under half trace to an unresolved V gene in checked studies; the others have no known cause. Present in this sample are around 150,000 clones, roughly 94% of which were seen just once. Of the sample, around 0.33% is held by the ten largest clones. The sequenced sample was CD4+ or CD8+ T cells sorted from blood, obtained in a trial of the OX40 agonist ivuxolimab. The source of these receptors is an adult with an advanced solid tumor such as melanoma, head and neck, liver or kidney cancer.

CDR3 residues: CASSQGPTDGNQPQHF. The CDR3 nucleotides read TGTGCCAGCAGCCAGGGGCCAACGGACGGGAATCAGCCCCAGCATTTT. This chain joins TRBV7-2 and TRBJ1-5; maybe TRBD1 (6 bases). The CDR3 is 16 residues long. Germline V gives CDR1 SGHTA, CDR2 FQGNSA. Between the trimmed V and J ends, which lost 5 bases and 4 bases, there was a span of 18 bases. Full variable domain (outside the CDR3, taken from reference TRBV7-2 and TRBJ1-5): GAGVSQSPSNKVTEKGKDVELRCDPISGHTALYWYRQSLGQGLEFLIYFQGNSAPDKSGLPSDRFSAERTGGSVSTLTIQRTQQEDSAVYLCASSQGPTDGNQPQHFGDGTRLSIL.

The V and J genes are TRBV18 and TRBJ1-6; no clear D gene. This CDR3 has 15 amino acids. Germline assignment: CDR1 KGHSH and CDR2 LQKENI. V was trimmed by 3 bases and J by 8 bases, leaving 14 bases between them. The CDR3 bases are TGTGCCAGCTCACCCGGCGCCCCCACGGATTCACCCCTCCACTTT. Translated: CASSPGAPTDSPLHF. The complete variable domain, with remaining parts taken from reference TRBV18 and TRBJ1-6, reads NAGVMQNPRHLVRRRGQEARLRCSPMKGHSHVYWYRQLPEEGLKFMVYLQKENIIDESGMPKERFSAEFPKEGPSILRIQQVVRGDSAAYFCASSPGAPTDSPLHFGNGTRLTVT.

V is TRBV6-5 and J is TRBJ1-2, with D possibly being TRBD1 (5 bases). This CDR3 region has 14 residues. The germline V gene encodes CDR1 MNHEY and CDR2 SVGAGI. V was pared by 3 bases and J by 6 bases, with 14 bases between. CDR3 sequence: CASSYVGAWDGYTF. The CDR3 DNA is TGTGCCAGCAGTTATGTCGGGGCCTGGGATGGCTACACCTTC.

The J gene is TRBJ2-5, the V gene TRBV7-9; no firm D call. Germline CDR1 and CDR2: SEHNR and FQNEAQ (reference sequence). CDR3 length equals 14 residues. Deletions cut 2 bases from V and 5 bases from J, with 12 bases between. The CDR3 DNA reads TGTGCCAGCAGCTTATCGCTGGGTGCGGAGACCCAGTACTTC. Translating it yields CASSLSLGAETQYF.

V gene TRBV28 combines with J gene TRBJ2-7; 9 bases fit TRBD2. The germline V gene has CDR1 MDHEN and CDR2 SYDVKM. CDR3 size: 17 residues. Unmatched junction bases numbered 8, after V lost 1 base and J lost 1 base. DNA of the CDR3: TGTGCCAGCAGTTTATTGAGGTTGCTAGCGGGGTCCTACGAGCAGTACTTC. Its translation: CASSLLRLLAGSYEQYF. Combining the CDR3 with reference TRBV28 and TRBJ2-7 gives the whole variable domain DVKVTQSSRYLVKRTGEKVFLECVQDMDHENMFWYRQDPGLGLRLIYFSYDVKMKEKGDIPEGYSVSREKKERFSLILESASTNQTSMYLCASSLLRLLAGSYEQYFGPGTRLTVT.

This chain uses TRBV7-2 with TRBJ1-1; TRBD1 is a possible D gene (5 bases). Trimming left V 9 bases short and J 1 base short, with 15 bases between. Germline CDR1 SGHTA, CDR2 FQGNSA. The CDR3 is 14 residues long. The DNA for the CDR3 is TGTGCCAGTTTGGGTGACAGATCGAACACTGAAGCTTTCTTT. The encoded protein is CASLGDRSNTEAFF.

J is TRBJ1-2 and V is TRBV5-4, with 10 bases lining up with TRBD1. CDR3 length: 14 residues. Per the germline V gene, CDR1 is SGHNT and CDR2 is YYREEE (reference sequence). V was clipped by 4 bases and J by 4 bases; unmatched bases: 4. The chain's CDR3 is CASSETGGGYGYTF. The CDR3 DNA reads as TGTGCCAGCAGCGAGACAGGGGGCGGCTATGGCTACACCTTC.

This clone came up once. J is TRBJ2-4 and V is TRBV5-4; 8 nucleotides line up with TRBD1. Per the germline V gene, CDR1 is SGHNT and CDR2 is YYREEE (reference sequence). The CDR3 totals 13 residues. V shed 3 bases, J shed 5 bases, and the junction held 1 base outside the gene matches. CDR3 DNA: TGTGCCAGCAGCTCGGACAGGGAAAACATTCAGTACTTC. It translates to CASSSDRENIQYF.

The CDR3 DNA reads as TGCAGCGTTATCACAGGGTTAGGCAACTATGGCTACACCTTC. The encoded protein is CSVITGLGNYGYTF. This sequence joins TRBV29-1 and TRBJ1-2; the D gene is possibly TRBD1 (6 bases). The CDR3 consists of 14 residues. The germline gives CDR1 SQVTM, CDR2 ANQGSEA. The V end was cut by 5 bases, the J end by 2 bases, with 15 bases between.

The chain links TRBV6-5 to TRBJ2-7; 9 bases are a match to TRBD2. This CDR3 region has 14 residues. The germline CDR1 and CDR2 sequences are MNHEY and SVGAGI. After removal of 2 bases from V and 2 bases from J, the junction contained 1 base not matched to a gene. CDR3 DNA sequence: TGTGCCAGCAGTTACCGACTAGCGGCCTACGAGCAGTACTTC. It encodes CASSYRLAAYEQYF.

In this sample, this clone turned up a few times. This sequence joins TRBV5-1 and TRBJ1-5; D call uncertain. The V end was cut by 4 bases, the J end by 6 bases, with 11 bases between. The CDR3 loop spans 13 amino acids. Germline CDR1 and CDR2: SGHRS and YFSETQ. The CDR3 region has the DNA TGCGCCAGCAGCCTCGGAGTGGGTCAGCCCCAGCATTTT. It translates to CASSLGVGQPQHF.

The V gene is TRBV5-4, the J gene TRBJ1-3; D is ambiguous. Germline CDR1 reads SGHNT; CDR2 reads YYREEE (reference sequence). The CDR3 has 17 residues. The V gene lost 5 bases and the J gene lost 0 bases, with 18 bases spanning the gap. The chain's CDR3 is CASSPGSVSPSGNTIYF. The CDR3 DNA follows: TGTGCCAGCAGTCCCGGGTCTGTTTCACCCTCTGGAAACACCATATATTTT.

This chain uses TRBV30 with TRBJ2-7; TRBD2 matches 13 bases. This CDR3 has 14 residues. The germline gives CDR1 GTSNPN, CDR2 SVGIG (reference sequence). V lost 1 base, J lost 4 bases, and 1 base stayed unmatched. CDR3 nucleotides: TGTGCCTGGAGTGGGACTAGCGGGGGATACGAGCAGTACTTC. Its translation: CAWSGTSGGYEQYF.

This chain uses TRBV7-2 with TRBJ2-2; TRBD1 agrees at 9 bases. The V segment lost 1 base and the J segment 5 bases; nucleotides outside the gene matches: 2. The CDR3 spans 15 residues. CDR1 is SGHTA and CDR2 is FQGNSA in the germline V gene. CDR3 region: CASSLVGTGTGELFF. The DNA of the CDR3 is TGTGCCAGCAGCTTAGTTGGGACAGGGACCGGGGAGCTGTTTTTT.

This sequence joins TRBV11-2 and TRBJ2-1, with 7 positions matching TRBD2. The CDR3 has 15 residues. Germline lookup yields CDR1 SGHAT and CDR2 FQNNGV. J gave up 7 bases and V 6 bases, and 12 bases lay outside the gene matches. As DNA, the CDR3 is TGTGCCAGCAGTCGTCCCTGGGCCGGGGGGAATGAGCAGTTCTTC. Protein product: CASSRPWAGGNEQFF.

This chain connects TRBV11-2 to TRBJ1-2; 7 nucleotides line up with TRBD1. The germline gives CDR1 SGHAT, CDR2 FQNNGV. CDR3 length: 18 amino acids. The V gene end was trimmed by 8 bases and the J gene end by 0 bases; junction bases not matched to a gene: 18. CDR3 DNA sequence: TGTGCCAGCCCCAGATCGGCGACAGGGAACCCCACTAACTATGGCTACACCTTC. Translation: CASPRSATGNPTNYGYTF. Filled out from reference TRBV11-2 and TRBJ1-2, the complete variable domain reads EAGVAQSPRYKIIEKRQSVAFWCNPISGHATLYWYQQILGQGPKLLIQFQNNGVVDDSQLPKDRFSAERLKGVDSTLKIQPAKLEDSAVYLCASPRSATGNPTNYGYTFGSGTRLTVV.

This rearrangement joins TRBV6-5 to TRBJ1-1; TRBD1 aligns across 8 bases. This CDR3 region has 14 residues. V shed 10 bases and J 3 bases; nucleotides not matched to a gene: 10. The germline V gene has CDR1 MNHEY and CDR2 SVGAGI. The DNA for the CDR3 is TGTGCCACCTATACCAGGGGGCGGGACACTGAAGCTTTCTTT. It translates to CATYTRGRDTEAFF.

The CDR3 coding sequence is TGTGCCAGCAGTGATGTCGACCCGGGAAGTGAAGCTTTCTTT. This gives the protein CASSDVDPGSEAFF. The chain joins TRBV25-1 to TRBJ1-1; no firm D call. The CDR3 totals 14 residues. The germline gives CDR1 MGHDK, CDR2 SYGVNS. Trimming took off 3 bases at V and 7 bases at J, with 15 bases between the two ends. The complete variable domain, with remaining parts taken from reference TRBV25-1 and TRBJ1-1, reads EADIYQTPRYLVIGTGKKITLECSQTMGHDKMYWYQQDPGMELHLIHYSYGVNSTEKGDLSSESTVSRIRTEHFPLTLESARPSHTSQYLCASSDVDPGSEAFFGQGTRLTVV.

This chain joins TRBV7-8 and TRBJ1-2; no clear D gene. V shed 5 bases and J shed 3 bases, with 10 bases lying between them. The CDR3 covers 13 residues. Germline assignment: CDR1 SGHVS and CDR2 FQNEAQ. The DNA of the CDR3 is TGTGCCAGCAGCGGGTGGGAGTACTATGGCTACACCTTC. Its translation: CASSGWEYYGYTF.

V is TRBV29-1 and J is TRBJ1-5, with D maybe TRBD1 (5 bases). Germline CDR1 reads SQVTM; CDR2 reads ANQGSEA. V lost 0 bases and J 6 bases, leaving 15 bases between the germline ends. The CDR3 has 15 amino acids. CDR3 in amino acids: CSVEDPRGGGQPQHF. CDR3 DNA: TGCAGCGTTGAAGACCCCCGGGGGGGAGGTCAGCCCCAGCATTTT.

The chain recombines TRBV6-6 with TRBJ1-1; a weak D match, TRBD1 (6 bases). V was clipped by 7 bases and J by 2 bases, with 14 bases between them. Germline V gene data show CDR1 as MNHNY and CDR2 as SVGAGI (reference sequence). The CDR3 has 14 residues. The CDR3 loop is CASTMRGVNTEAFF. CDR3 DNA sequence: TGTGCCAGCACCATGAGGGGGGTAAACACTGAAGCTTTCTTT.

J is TRBJ1-1 and V is TRBV27; unclear D gene. V shed 5 bases and J shed 4 bases, with 11 bases lying between them. This CDR3 spans 13 amino acids. The germline V gene has CDR1 MNHEY and CDR2 SMNVEV (reference sequence). The CDR3 coding sequence is TGTGCCAGCAGTCCCCCCTGGGGCACTGAAGCTTTCTTT. The encoded protein is CASSPPWGTEAFF.

V gene TRBV14 combines with J gene TRBJ2-2; TRBD1 matches 7 bases. The CDR3 runs to 15 residues. Germline CDR1 reads SGHDN; CDR2 reads FVKESK. V dropped 2 bases and J dropped 5; count of bases not matched to a gene: 5. CDR3 loop: CASSQQQGRTGELFF. CDR3 coding DNA: TGTGCCAGCAGCCAACAACAGGGGCGTACCGGGGAGCTGTTTTTT.

V usage is TRBV19 and J usage is TRBJ1-3, with 9 bases lining up with TRBD1. The germline CDR1 and CDR2 sequences are LNHDA and SQIVND (reference sequence). Trimming cost V 9 bases and J 3 bases; bases outside gene matches: 21. This CDR3 region has 19 residues. Here the CDR3 reads CARQNPGQGSTVFGNTIYF. For the CDR3, the DNA is TGTGCCAGACAGAACCCGGGACAGGGATCGACCGTCTTTGGAAACACCATATATTTT.

This chain uses TRBV19 with TRBJ1-3; D possibly corresponds to TRBD1 (5 bases). This CDR3 is 16 amino acids long. The germline gives CDR1 LNHDA, CDR2 SQIVND (reference sequence). V lost 4 bases and J 0 bases, leaving 13 bases between the germline ends. CDR3 bases: TGTGCCAGTAGTACCCGACAGTCAAGCTCTGGAAACACCATATATTTT. This gives the protein CASSTRQSSSGNTIYF.